The rows below give T cell receptor beta chains drawn from one sample of a study of blood T cell repertoires in COVID-19. Data came from immunoSEQ multiplex PCR; TCRdb stores just in-frame clones and leaves some out. The data show around 300,000 clones, approximately 88% seen once. The sequencing sample was made of peripheral blood. The receptor source for this set is a woman between 45 and 60 years old with active or convalescent COVID-19. CDR3s include the opening cysteine and the closing phenylalanine or tryptophan. A D gene is named only where the DNA matches it firmly. Size is stated for part of the rows, as once, few or many counts, or as a class when the clone is expanded.

13	-	TRBV28	TRBJ2-1	few	CASSALGVNEQFF	TGTGCCAGCAGTGCCTTAGGGGTCAATGAGCAGTTCTTC
13	-	TRBV3-1/TRBV3-2	TRBJ1-2	-	CASSPRSNYGYTF	TGTGCCAGCAGCCCGAGATCTAACTATGGCTACACCTTC
13	-	TRBV6-2/TRBV6-3	TRBJ1-1	-	CASSYSIEEEAFF	TGTGCCAGCAGTTACTCTATAGAGGAAGAAGCTTTCTTT
18	TRBD2	TRBV7-9	TRBJ2-1	once	CASSRLAGQRHTWDEQFF	TGTGCCAGCAGCCGACTAGCGGGGCAAAGGCACACTTGGGATGAGCAGTTCTTC
13	-	TRBV11-2	TRBJ1-3	-	CASSLVSGNTIYF	TGTGCCAGCAGCTTAGTTAGCGGAAACACCATATATTTT
14	-	TRBV11-2	TRBJ2-5	-	CASSLRGYQETQYF	TGTGCCAGCAGCTTAAGGGGCTATCAAGAGACCCAGTACTTC
15	TRBD2	TRBV7-2	TRBJ2-3	-	CASSLGGGATDTQYF	TGTGCCAGCAGCTTAGGCGGGGGGGCAACAGATACGCAGTATTTT
16	-	TRBV30	TRBJ1-5	once	CAWSNGPWEANQPQHF	TGTGCCTGGAGTAACGGACCCTGGGAGGCGAATCAGCCCCAGCATTTT
15	TRBD1	TRBV28	TRBJ2-1	-	CASSLYGTGPPGSFF	TGTGCCAGCAGTTTATACGGGACAGGACCTCCCGGGTCGTTCTTC
16	-	TRBV6-2/TRBV6-3	TRBJ1-5	-	CASSYPTGRGNQPQHF	TGTGCCAGCAGTTACCCCACAGGGAGAGGCAATCAGCCCCAGCATTTT
15	TRBD2	TRBV27	TRBJ2-3	once	CASRPERAGEDTQYF	TGTGCCAGCAGGCCAGAACGAGCGGGAGAAGATACGCAGTATTTT
15	TRBD2	TRBV13	TRBJ2-5	-	CASSSGLAPIGTQYF	TGTGCCAGCAGCTCCGGACTAGCCCCCATTGGGACCCAGTACTTC
16	-	TRBV9	TRBJ1-3	-	CASSVYDRSSGNTIYF	TGTGCCAGCAGCGTATACGACAGGAGCTCTGGAAACACCATATATTTT
14	TRBD2	TRBV7-6	TRBJ2-7	-	CASSLAWGGDEQYF	TGTGCCAGCAGCTTAGCGTGGGGAGGGGACGAGCAGTACTTC
13	TRBD1	TRBV7-9	TRBJ1-2	-	CASSSGQDYGYTF	TGTGCCAGCAGCTCGGGACAGGATTATGGCTACACCTTC
13	TRBD2	TRBV28	TRBJ2-5	-	CASRGLAEETQYF	TGTGCCAGCAGGGGACTAGCGGAAGAGACCCAGTACTTC
15	-	TRBV6-5	TRBJ1-2	-	CASSYEATPNYGYTF	TGTGCCAGCAGTTACGAGGCCACACCTAACTATGGCTACACCTTC
16	TRBD1	TRBV9	TRBJ1-1	-	CASSAGGRGLGTEAFF	TGTGCCAGCAGCGCCGGGGGCAGGGGGCTAGGGACTGAAGCTTTCTTT
16	TRBD2	TRBV30	TRBJ2-3	-	CAWSTRTSGDTDTQYF	TGTGCCTGGAGTACTCGGACTAGCGGCGACACAGATACGCAGTATTTT
14	TRBD1	TRBV4-2	TRBJ1-2	-	CASSQEGGSYGYTF	TGTGCCAGCAGCCAAGAAGGGGGCAGCTATGGCTACACCTTC
14	-	TRBV7-9	TRBJ2-1	-	CASSFTLEHNEQFF	TGTGCCAGCAGCTTTACTTTGGAGCACAATGAGCAGTTCTTC
14	TRBD1	TRBV5-1	TRBJ2-7	-	CASSSTGQFYEQYF	TGCGCCAGCAGCTCCACGGGACAGTTCTACGAGCAGTACTTC
15	-	TRBV2	TRBJ1-4	-	CASKSTTTTNEKLFF	TGTGCCAGCAAGTCTACTACCACGACTAATGAAAAACTGTTTTTT
14	-	TRBV3-1/TRBV3-2	TRBJ1-5	-	CASSPEWGDQPQHF	TGTGCCAGCAGCCCCGAATGGGGGGATCAGCCCCAGCATTTT
16	TRBD1	TRBV27	TRBJ1-5	-	CASSLQSDRGRQPQHF	TGTGCCAGCAGTTTACAATCGGACAGGGGGAGACAGCCCCAGCATTTT
19	-	TRBV15	TRBJ2-3	-	CATSRDPRAEDSSTDTQYF	TGTGCCACCAGCAGAGATCCGAGGGCGGAGGATTCTAGCACAGATACGCAGTATTTT
15	TRBD2	TRBV28	TRBJ2-1	-	CASSAGGGNYNEQFF	TGTGCCAGCAGTGCGGGGGGAGGGAACTACAATGAGCAGTTCTTC